Listed below are T cell receptor beta chains from one sample, sequenced in a study of circulating and synovial CD4+ cells in juvenile arthritis. Clones were read by immunoSEQ multiplex PCR, and TCRdb kept only the in-frame ones, dropping some. The profile shows approximately 35,000 clones, 90% to 95% of them singletons. Sequencing was done on a sample of CD4+ T cells from blood. All receptors derive from a human donor with juvenile idiopathic arthritis. Each CDR3 is given with its conserved first and last residue. A D gene is named only where the DNA matches it firmly. Expanded clones are given a class, and other clones once, few, many or no size at all.

cdr3_aa cdr3_nt v_call d_call clone_size j_call
CASSAIQGRNEQYF TGTGCCAGTAGTGCCATCCAGGGTAGGAACGAGCAGTACTTC TRBV19 - once TRBJ2-7
CASSLGLPNTEAFF TGTGCCAGCAGCTTAGGACTCCCCAACACTGAAGCTTTCTTT TRBV7-3 - - TRBJ1-1
CASSPGVGANEQYF TGTGCCAGCAGCCCGGGGGTCGGGGCCAACGAGCAGTACTTC TRBV7-2 - - TRBJ2-7
CASSQEPGTSGRSSYNEQFF TGTGCCAGCAGCCAAGAGCCCGGGACTAGCGGGAGGAGCTCCTACAATGAGCAGTTCTTC TRBV4-2 TRBD2 - TRBJ2-1
CASSLLSSSYEQYF TGTGCCAGCAGCTTACTTTCCAGCTCCTACGAGCAGTACTTC TRBV11-2 - once TRBJ2-7
CASSPRTGANYGYTF TGTGCCAGCAGCCCGCGGACAGGGGCTAACTATGGCTACACCTTC TRBV4-2 TRBD1 - TRBJ1-2
CASSQGRARRGGPDTQYF TGTGCCAGCAGCCAAGGTCGGGCGCGGCGGGGGGGCCCAGATACGCAGTATTTT TRBV4-2 TRBD2 - TRBJ2-3
CASSLELVNYGYTF TGCGCCAGCAGCCTGGAATTAGTCAACTATGGCTACACCTTC TRBV5-1 - - TRBJ1-2
CASSTGQMNTEAFF TGTGCCAGCAGCACGGGACAAATGAACACTGAAGCTTTCTTT TRBV7-9 - - TRBJ1-1
CASSNDRVEEKLFF TGTGCCAGCAGTAATGACAGGGTGGAGGAAAAACTGTTTTTT TRBV6-1 TRBD1 - TRBJ1-4
CASSLVPGLSYNEQFF TGTGCCAGCAGCTTAGTTCCAGGGCTATCCTACAATGAGCAGTTCTTC TRBV7-3 - - TRBJ2-1
CASSFETSGVYNEQFF TGTGCCAGCAGTTTCGAGACTAGCGGGGTCTACAATGAGCAGTTCTTC TRBV5-4 TRBD2 - TRBJ2-1
CSVDSSFYGYTF TGCAGCGTTGACTCGTCCTTCTATGGCTACACCTTC TRBV29-1 - - TRBJ1-2
CASSVTGGYEQYF TGTGCCAGCAGTGTGACAGGGGGCTACGAGCAGTACTTC TRBV25-1 TRBD1 - TRBJ2-7
CASSVGLAEVSYEQYF TGTGCCAGCAGCGTAGGCCTAGCTGAAGTCTCCTACGAGCAGTACTTC TRBV9 - - TRBJ2-7
CASSPGQGGTEAFF TGTGCCAGTAGTCCCGGACAGGGGGGCACTGAAGCTTTCTTT TRBV19 TRBD1 few TRBJ1-1